The 26 T cell receptor beta chains below come from one sample, sequenced in a study of STAT5B mutations in CD4+ large granular lymphocyte leukemia. The method was immunoSEQ multiplex PCR; TCRdb's version includes in-frame clones alone and lacks a portion of them. This table holds about 30,000 clones, 71% found once. Sample: CD4+ T cells from blood buffy coats. Source of these receptors: a human donor in good health.

This chain connects TRBV6-1 to TRBJ1-6; no definite D call. The CDR3 has 14 residues. Germline V lookup: CDR1 MNHNS, CDR2 SASEGT. V gave up 4 bases and J gave up 7 bases, with 11 bases separating them. CDR3 protein: CASSGNFINSPLHF. The CDR3 nucleotides are TGTGCCAGCAGTGGGAACTTTATAAATTCACCCCTCCACTTT.

V is TRBV30 and J is TRBJ2-3; D uncertain. V shed 3 bases and J shed 0 bases, with 10 bases lying between them. CDR3 size: 14 residues. Germline values: CDR1 GTSNPN, CDR2 SVGIG (reference sequence). The CDR3 region has the DNA TGTGCCTGGAGGAACTCCATTAGCACAGATACGCAGTATTTT. Protein: CAWRNSISTDTQYF. Full variable domain (rest looked up from reference TRBV30 and TRBJ2-3): SQTIHQWPATLVQPVGSPLSLECTVEGTSNPNLYWYRQAAGRGLQLLFYSVGIGQISSEVPQNLSASRPQDRQFILSSKKLLLSDSGFYLCAWRNSISTDTQYFGPGTRLTVL.

This chain connects TRBV18 to TRBJ2-3; 9 bases are a match to TRBD1. The CDR3 totals 16 residues. Per the germline V gene, CDR1 is KGHSH and CDR2 is LQKENI. After removal of 6 bases from V and 4 bases from J, the junction contained 11 bases not matched to a gene. The chain's CDR3 is CASSPNTGGLSDTQYF. CDR3 DNA sequence: TGTGCCAGCTCGCCCAATACAGGGGGCCTTTCAGATACGCAGTATTTT.

J is TRBJ2-1 and V is TRBV16; a possible D gene is TRBD1 (6 bases). This CDR3 region has 16 residues. The V end was cut by 0 bases, the J end by 1 base, with 10 bases between. Germline lookup yields CDR1 KGHSY and CDR2 FQNENV. CDR3 bases: TGTGCCAGCAGCCAATCGATGGGACAATCCTACAATGAGCAGTTCTTC. It codes for CASSQSMGQSYNEQFF.

This chain joins TRBV28 and TRBJ1-2, with TRBD1 as a possible D gene (6 bases). The V end was cut by 6 bases, the J end by 2 bases, with 19 bases between. This CDR3 region has 16 residues. The V gene's germline CDR1 is MDHEN and CDR2 SYDVKM. The CDR3 region is CASSPVSGQPNYGYTF. Written as DNA, the CDR3 is TGTGCCAGCAGCCCGGTATCGGGACAACCAAACTATGGCTACACCTTC.

The V gene is TRBV28, the J gene TRBJ1-1; 7 bases match TRBD1. CDR3 length: 14 amino acids. The ends lost 2 bases at V and 10 bases at J; junction bases unmatched: 10. CDR1 MDHEN and CDR2 SYDVKM come from the germline V gene. CDR3 amino acids: CASSLAGGQWGAFF. The DNA for the CDR3 is TGTGCCAGCAGTTTAGCAGGGGGGCAATGGGGAGCTTTCTTT. Full variable domain (rest looked up from reference TRBV28 and TRBJ1-1): DVKVTQSSRYLVKRTGEKVFLECVQDMDHENMFWYRQDPGLGLRLIYFSYDVKMKEKGDIPEGYSVSREKKERFSLILESASTNQTSMYLCASSLAGGQWGAFFGQGTRLTVV.

The rearrangement uses TRBV30 and TRBJ1-2; 9 bases match TRBD1. CDR1 and CDR2 from the germline V gene are GTSNPN and SVGIG (reference sequence). This CDR3 comprises 13 residues. V lost 2 bases and J lost 8; bases outside the gene matches: 6. CDR3 bases: TGTGCCTGGAGTCCCAACAGGGGGCTAGGCTACACCTTC. Encoded protein: CAWSPNRGLGYTF.

This chain's CDR3 is CASTPGAFMNTEAFF. For the CDR3, the DNA is TGTGCCAGCACCCCCGGGGCCTTCATGAACACTGAAGCTTTCTTT. The chain employs TRBV7-2 and TRBJ1-1; D possibly corresponds to TRBD1 (5 bases). The CDR3 covers 15 residues. V was cut by 7 bases and J by 0 bases, with 15 bases left in between. Per the germline V gene, CDR1 is SGHTA and CDR2 is FQGNSA.

This clone was counted between two and nine times. This sequence joins TRBV30 and TRBJ2-7; D remains unclear. V was shortened by 6 bases and J by 3 bases, with 9 bases between the two germline ends. Germline CDR1 reads GTSNPN; CDR2 reads SVGIG (reference sequence). This CDR3 is 11 amino acids long. The CDR3 reads CACDKYYEQYF. CDR3 nucleotides: TGTGCCTGTGACAAGTACTACGAGCAGTACTTC.

J is TRBJ1-4 and V is TRBV6-1; the D gene is possibly TRBD1 (5 bases). Germline V CDR1 and CDR2: MNHNS, SASEGT. CDR3 length: 16 residues. Deletions cut 1 base from V and 0 bases from J, with 9 bases between. CDR3 amino acids: CASSEDRRSTNEKLFF. The CDR3 region has the DNA TGTGCCAGCAGTGAAGACAGGAGGTCAACTAATGAAAAACTGTTTTTT.

The J gene is TRBJ1-1, the V gene TRBV30; D perhaps matches TRBD1 (6 bases). Germline V gene sequence: CDR1 GTSNPN, CDR2 SVGIG (reference sequence). The CDR3 length is 12 residues. Trimming shortened V by 2 bases and J by 11 bases, and 15 bases separated the two germline ends. CDR3 sequence reads: CAWSSKGQTAFF. The CDR3 DNA is TGTGCCTGGAGTTCCAAAGGACAGACGGCTTTCTTT.

The chain uses TRBV28 and TRBJ1-6; D remains unclear. Germline lookup yields CDR1 MDHEN and CDR2 SYDVKM. This CDR3 region has 15 residues. Trimming stripped 2 bases from V and 10 bases from J, with 15 bases between. CDR3 coding DNA: TGTGCCAGCAGTTTAAGCGCGGCCAATGCATCACCCCTCCACTTT. Its protein product is CASSLSAANASPLHF.

This clone was observed a handful of times. The chain links TRBV19 to TRBJ1-1, with D tentatively TRBD1 (5 bases). CDR1 and CDR2 (germline): LNHDA, SQIVND (reference sequence). This CDR3 spans 13 amino acids. V dropped 3 bases and J dropped 8 bases, with 13 bases sitting between them. Written as DNA, the CDR3 is TGTGCCAGTAGTATCCCCGGGAACAGGGAAGCTTTCTTT. Protein sequence: CASSIPGNREAFF.

The V gene is TRBV7-2, the J gene TRBJ2-4; TRBD2 matches at 8 bases. Germline lookup yields CDR1 SGHTA and CDR2 FQGNSA. The CDR3 covers 14 residues. V shed 4 bases, J shed 8 bases, and the junction held 7 bases outside the gene matches. CDR3 sequence: CASSSPGGADIQYF. As DNA, the CDR3 is TGTGCCAGCAGCTCCCCGGGAGGGGCAGACATTCAGTACTTC.

A few counts support this clone. The chain couples TRBV5-1 to TRBJ2-1; the D is unclear. This CDR3 region has 13 residues. The V end lost 0 bases, the J end lost 5 bases, and 6 bases lay between the germline ends. CDR1 and CDR2 (germline): SGHRS, YFSETQ. The CDR3 DNA reads as TGCGCCAGCAGCTTGGGCCCGAACAATGAGCAGTTCTTC. It translates to CASSLGPNNEQFF.

The chain combines TRBV30 with TRBJ2-7; 7 nucleotides match TRBD1. J lost 3 bases, V lost 3 bases, and 2 bases had no gene match. The CDR3 has 12 residues. Germline lookup yields CDR1 GTSNPN and CDR2 SVGIG (reference sequence). The CDR3 spells CAWSQGVYEQYF. Here the CDR3 DNA reads TGTGCCTGGAGCCAGGGGGTCTACGAGCAGTACTTC.

The V call is TRBV10-1, the J call TRBJ1-1; D is possibly TRBD1 (5 bases). The CDR3 length is 16 residues. Germline loops: CDR1 WNHNN, CDR2 SYGVQD (reference sequence). V was cut by 4 bases and J by 0 bases, with 15 bases left in between. The CDR3 region has the DNA TGCGCCAGCAGTGGCACAAGAGACAGATTGAACACTGAAGCTTTCTTT. Protein product: CASSGTRDRLNTEAFF.

As concerns this clone: Other DNA sequences in this specimen translate into the identical CDR3. The chain carries TRBV5-1 and TRBJ1-6; 10 bases are a match to TRBD1. V lost 4 bases and J lost 7; bases outside the gene matches: 2. Germline-derived CDR1 and CDR2 are SGHRS and YFSETQ. The CDR3 spans 14 residues. CDR3 DNA sequence: TGCGCCAGCAGCCTGGGACAGGGGAATTCACCCCTCCACTTT. This gives the protein CASSLGQGNSPLHF.

The chain uses TRBV7-3 and TRBJ2-1; D is perhaps TRBD1 or TRBD2 (5 bases each). V lost 4 bases and J lost 9, with 25 bases in between. CDR3 length: 17 amino acids. Germline CDR1 SGHTA, CDR2 FQGTGA. In DNA form, the CDR3 reads TGTGCCAGCAGCTCCGGGCGGGCAGGGTGGGGCTCAAGTGAGCAGTTCTTC. It yields the protein CASSSGRAGWGSSEQFF.

This clone was detected only once. The V and J genes are TRBV2 and TRBJ2-6, with D uncertain. V was cut by 2 bases and J by 3 bases, with 5 bases left in between. The CDR3 covers 14 residues. Looked up from germline, CDR1 is SNHLY and CDR2 is FYNNEI. This CDR3 is CASSERYGANVLTF. Here the CDR3 DNA reads TGTGCCAGCAGTGAACGTTATGGGGCCAACGTCCTGACTTTC.

The V gene is TRBV29-1, the J gene TRBJ2-2; weak D call: TRBD2 (7 bases). In germline, CDR1 is SQVTM, CDR2 ANQGSEA. V shed 5 bases and J shed 7 bases, with 17 bases lying between them. This CDR3 comprises 14 residues. The CDR3 protein is CSVRKGGPVGELFF. CDR3 in DNA: TGCAGCGTTCGTAAGGGGGGGCCTGTCGGGGAGCTGTTTTTT.

V is TRBV28 and J is TRBJ2-5; 13 positions match TRBD2. CDR1 and CDR2 from the germline V gene are MDHEN and SYDVKM. The V and J ends lost 4 bases and 5 bases, in that order; junction bases with no gene match: 7. This CDR3 contains 16 residues. The CDR3 is CASSSRLAGGGETQYF. CDR3 sequence (DNA): TGTGCCAGCAGTTCGAGACTAGCGGGGGGAGGGGAGACCCAGTACTTC.

The chain is built from TRBV18 and TRBJ2-5, with 7 bases fitting TRBD1. CDR3 length: 16 residues. With 6 bases clipped from V and 5 bases from J, the junction kept 15 bases outside the gene matches. The germline gives CDR1 KGHSH, CDR2 LQKENI. CDR3 coding DNA: TGTGCCAGCTCCATAATCAGTACAGGGGTCACGGAGACCCAGTACTTC. Translation gives CASSIISTGVTETQYF.

This chain connects TRBV21-1 to TRBJ1-1. TRBV21-1 is designated a pseudogene. The CDR3 covers 15 residues. DNA of the CDR3: TGTGCCAGCAGCAAATATCGGGAAGGGTACACTGAAGCTTTCTTT. Its protein is CASSKYREGYTEAFF.

This rearrangement joins TRBV19 to TRBJ2-3; TRBD2 matches 10 bases. Germline V gives CDR1 LNHDA, CDR2 SQIVND (reference sequence). Germline trimming cut 3 bases from V and 5 bases from J; bases unmatched to any gene: 5. The CDR3 contains 15 residues. Here the CDR3 reads CASSMKRGGLDTQYF. CDR3 nucleotides: TGTGCCAGTAGTATGAAGCGGGGGGGCTTAGATACGCAGTATTTT.

The chain links TRBV28 to TRBJ2-1; 12 nucleotides align to TRBD2. The germline gives CDR1 MDHEN, CDR2 SYDVKM. This CDR3 region has 15 residues. V lost 6 bases and J lost 6; bases outside the gene matches: 6. Written as DNA, the CDR3 is TGTGCCAGCAGCTGGGCTAGCGGGGGGGCCAATGAGCAGTTCTTC. This translates into CASSWASGGANEQFF.